This record covers a single TCR beta chain. The antigen this receptor binds is unknown. The input lacks base qualities; no much larger clone sits a single base away. Whole blood was collected in K2EDTA tubes by collaborating institutions according to the institutions' own protocols. For TCRbeta analysis, collaborator samples were shipped as frozen whole blood, as isolated PBMCs, or as DNA extracted from either sample type. TCRbeta CDR3 regions were amplified from genomic DNA by means of the immunoSEQ Assay, a bias-controlled multiplex PCR. Turning to the authors' computational methods: Nucleated cell counts per sample were estimated from amplification of reference gene primers within the assay. Sequence reads were collapsed and filtered to measure the absolute abundance of every unique TCRbeta CDR3 rearrangement. Productive Simpson clonality was computed per sample as the square root of Simpson's diversity index over productive rearrangements. Entries here come from immuneACCESS through TCRdb and include only in-frame sequences with V and J called. Some clones fail to appear in such tables; in the studies checked, an unresolved V gene covers under half of the shortfall, and the cause of the remainder is unknown. Clone size and the V and J calls come from that table; the DNA yielded D and trimming. The sample includes about 32,000 clones, with about 92% observed a single time. The top ten clones comprise approximately 1% of the sample.

This record belongs to a study of blood T cell repertoires in COVID-19 (dated by TCRdb to about 2020). General notes on the study: The collaborator samples originated in the United States, Italy and Spain and spanned the acute and convalescent phases of COVID-19. The prospective study material was composed of cDNA or gDNA derived from T cells, B-cell-depleted T cells, or PBMCs. Subjects who had been exposed to COVID-19, were actively infected with it, or had recovered from it provided the deeply sampled blood TCRbeta repertoires that made up the dataset. The repertoires were released in a freely available public database meant as a resource for research on the immune response to SARS-CoV-2. Samples were obtained from the ongoing ImmuneRACE study (first 160 participants) and from 1,254 subjects provided by 6 global collaborators. A de-identified subject ID, COVID-19 status, age in years and sex were almost always included in the sample metadata. Where available, HLA class I and class II types were taken from metadata supplied by the sample provider and were not determined by assay-based typing. Overall study results and their limits: Clinical and demographic metadata were provided uncurated, with the amount varying by source and participant.

Measured from the cysteine to the phenylalanine, the CDR3 is 15 residues long. The retained sequence is limited to the CDR3, 45 bases, with the frame set at the first base. Trimming at the junction amounts to 5 bases on V and 7 bases on J, and the germline ends lie 21 bases apart. From the germline V gene, CDR1 is MDHEN and CDR2 is SYDVKM. The TCR originated in a man between 65 and 85 years old with active or convalescent COVID-19. Source material: peripheral blood. Recombination linked TRBV28 to TRBJ2-7; perhaps TRBD2 is the D gene, with 7 bases matching. Read as DNA, the sequence is TGTGCCAGCAGTCCCGGAGGGGGGGGCAGTGGGGAGCAGTACTTC. The encoded protein is CASSPGGGGSGEQYF.